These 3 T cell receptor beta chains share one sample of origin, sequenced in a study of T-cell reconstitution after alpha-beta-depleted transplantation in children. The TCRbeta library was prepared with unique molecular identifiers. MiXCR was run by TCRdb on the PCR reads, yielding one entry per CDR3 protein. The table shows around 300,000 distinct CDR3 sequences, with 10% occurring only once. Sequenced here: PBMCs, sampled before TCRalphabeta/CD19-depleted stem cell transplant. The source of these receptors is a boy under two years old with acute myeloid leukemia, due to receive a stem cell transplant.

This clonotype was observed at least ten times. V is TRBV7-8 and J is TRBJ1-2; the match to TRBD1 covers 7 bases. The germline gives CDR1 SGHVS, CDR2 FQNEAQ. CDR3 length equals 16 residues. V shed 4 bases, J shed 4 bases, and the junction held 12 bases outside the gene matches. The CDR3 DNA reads TGTGCCAGCAGCTATATAAAGACAGGGATTGTCTATGGCTACACCTTC. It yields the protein CASSYIKTGIVYGYTF.

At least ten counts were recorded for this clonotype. CDR3 amino acids: CASSGKGLAGSDEQYF. The CDR3 DNA is TGTGCCAGCAGTGGGAAGGGACTAGCGGGGAGTGACGAGCAGTACTTC. The rearrangement links TRBV6-1 to TRBJ2-7, with 13 bases that match TRBD2. The CDR3 is 16 amino acids. The trim removed 4 bases at V and 5 bases at J, leaving 8 bases unmatched. Per germline, CDR1 MNHNS and CDR2 SASEGT.

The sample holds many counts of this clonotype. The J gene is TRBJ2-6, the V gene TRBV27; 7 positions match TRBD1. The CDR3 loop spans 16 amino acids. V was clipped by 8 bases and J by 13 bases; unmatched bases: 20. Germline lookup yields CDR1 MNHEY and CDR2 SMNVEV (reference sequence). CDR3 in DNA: TGTGCCAGCGGGGATAGGGGGACAGCCTTAAGCTGGGTCCTGACTTTC. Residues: CASGDRGTALSWVLTF.